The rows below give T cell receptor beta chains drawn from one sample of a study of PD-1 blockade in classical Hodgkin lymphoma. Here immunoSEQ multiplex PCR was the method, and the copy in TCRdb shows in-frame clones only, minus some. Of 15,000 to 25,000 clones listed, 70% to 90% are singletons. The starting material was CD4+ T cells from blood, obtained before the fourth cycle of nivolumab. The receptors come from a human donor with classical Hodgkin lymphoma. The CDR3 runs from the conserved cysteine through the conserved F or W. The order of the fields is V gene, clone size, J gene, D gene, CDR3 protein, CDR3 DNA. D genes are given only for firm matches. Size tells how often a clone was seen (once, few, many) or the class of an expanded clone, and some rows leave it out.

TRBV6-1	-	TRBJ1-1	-	CASSEGPTAFF	TGTGCCAGCAGTGAGGGACCGACAGCTTTCTTT
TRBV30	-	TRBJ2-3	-	CAWSVVPDTQYF	TGTGCCTGGAGTGTAGTACCAGATACGCAGTATTTT
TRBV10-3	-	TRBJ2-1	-	CAISESDSFEQFF	TGTGCCATCAGTGAGTCTGACTCCTTTGAGCAGTTCTTC
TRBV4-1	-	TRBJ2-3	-	CASSQGETTDTQYF	TGCGCCAGCAGCCAAGGGGAGACAACAGATACGCAGTATTTT
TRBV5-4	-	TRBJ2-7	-	CASSLDTTSHEQYF	TGTGCCAGCAGCTTGGATACTACCAGCCACGAGCAGTACTTC
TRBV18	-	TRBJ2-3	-	CASSPLPQTLTTRDTQYF	TGTGCCAGCTCACCACTCCCCCAGACTTTAACAACCCGAGATACGCAGTATTTT
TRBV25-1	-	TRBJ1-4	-	CASSEFNGKLFF	TGTGCCAGCAGTGAATTTAACGGAAAACTGTTTTTT
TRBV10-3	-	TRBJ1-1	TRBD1	CAISGGRGMTVTEAFF	TGTGCCATCAGTGGGGGCAGGGGGATGACGGTCACTGAAGCTTTCTTT
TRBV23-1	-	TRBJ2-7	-	CASSQSRAGPYEQYF	TGCGCCAGCAGTCAATCGAGAGCCGGGCCCTACGAGCAGTACTTC
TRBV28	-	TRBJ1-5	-	CASSFSGTGNQPQHF	TGTGCCAGCAGTTTCAGCGGGACGGGGAATCAGCCCCAGCATTTT
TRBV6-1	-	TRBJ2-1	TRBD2	CASSARTSGTYNEQFF	TGTGCCAGCAGTGCCCGGACTAGCGGAACTTACAATGAGCAGTTCTTC
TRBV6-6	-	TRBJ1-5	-	CASGNRERQPQHF	TGTGCCAGCGGAAACAGGGAACGCCAGCCCCAGCATTTT
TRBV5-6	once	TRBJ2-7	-	CASSLGELRLDLNEQYF	TGTGCCAGCAGCCTGGGGGAGCTGAGACTAGACTTGAACGAGCAGTACTTC
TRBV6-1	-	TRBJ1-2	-	CASSELRGYGGYTF	TGTGCCAGCAGTGAACTCCGAGGGTACGGTGGCTACACCTTC
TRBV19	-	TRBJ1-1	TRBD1	CASSVDRTTEAFF	TGTGCCAGTAGTGTGGACAGGACCACTGAAGCTTTCTTT
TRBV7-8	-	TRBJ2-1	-	CASSLAGRYNEQFF	TGTGCCAGCAGCTTAGCGGGCAGGTACAATGAGCAGTTCTTC